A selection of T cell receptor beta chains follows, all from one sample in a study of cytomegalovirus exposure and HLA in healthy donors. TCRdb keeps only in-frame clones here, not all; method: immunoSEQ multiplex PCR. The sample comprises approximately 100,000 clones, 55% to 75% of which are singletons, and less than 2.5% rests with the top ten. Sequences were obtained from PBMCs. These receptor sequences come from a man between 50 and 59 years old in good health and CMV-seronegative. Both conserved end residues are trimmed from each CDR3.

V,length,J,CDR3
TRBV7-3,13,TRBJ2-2,ASSSTQGAMGELF
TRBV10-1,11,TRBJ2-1,ASSDRGVDEQF
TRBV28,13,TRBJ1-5,ASSPPGGGFQPQH
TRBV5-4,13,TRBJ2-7,ASSQGATQNYEQY
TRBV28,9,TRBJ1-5,ASSSLRPQH
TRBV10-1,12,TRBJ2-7,AGSGTGRLGSQY
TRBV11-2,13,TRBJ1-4,ASSLGDRLNEKLF
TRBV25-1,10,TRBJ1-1,ASSDYRNEAF
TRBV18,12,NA,ASSPTGRAYEQY
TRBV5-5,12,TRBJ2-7,ASSSGTPRGEQY
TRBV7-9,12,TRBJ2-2,AGNSGLGTGELF
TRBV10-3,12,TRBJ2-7,AISTLGGSYEQY
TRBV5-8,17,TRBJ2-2,ASSLHRTSGRGNTGELF
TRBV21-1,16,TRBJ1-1,ASSKRRRTGGRSTEAF
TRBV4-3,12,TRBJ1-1,ASSQPGGGTEAF
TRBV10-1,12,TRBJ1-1,ASSEIQGNTEAF
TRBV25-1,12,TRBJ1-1,ASSERSGNTEAF
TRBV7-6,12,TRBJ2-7,ASSSRQGDYEQY
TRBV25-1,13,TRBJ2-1,ASSDRDRGDNEQF
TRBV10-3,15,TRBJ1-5,AISAGTGGYSNQPQH
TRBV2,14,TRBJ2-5,ASRDGRAGMGETQY
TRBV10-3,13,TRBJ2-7,AISTDRGRSYEQY
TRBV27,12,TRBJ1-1,ASSFQQGNTEAF
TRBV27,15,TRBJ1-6,ASSPGLQSSYNSPLH
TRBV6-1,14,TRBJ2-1,ASSEIVWTAYNEQF
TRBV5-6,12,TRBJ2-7,ASSLRRGLGEQY
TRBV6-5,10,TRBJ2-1,ASSSPRNEQF
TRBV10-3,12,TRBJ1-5,AISDQTGEQPQH
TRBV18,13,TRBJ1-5,ASSPMSGRRQPQH
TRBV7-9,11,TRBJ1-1,ASSPTGQPEAF
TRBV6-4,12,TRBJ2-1,ASSPREGAGEQF
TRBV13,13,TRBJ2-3,ASSIETARTDTQY
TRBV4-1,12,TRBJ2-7,ASSQLGQGAEQY
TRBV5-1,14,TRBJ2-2,ASSLEPTAYTGELF
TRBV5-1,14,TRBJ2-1,ASSFFHDGTYNEQF
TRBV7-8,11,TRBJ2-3,ASSRDLTDTQY
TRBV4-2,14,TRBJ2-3,ASSQALSRITDTQY
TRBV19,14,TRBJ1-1,ASSTATGGWRTEAF
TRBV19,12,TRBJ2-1,ASSLRTFYNEQF
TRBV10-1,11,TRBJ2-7,ASSPGSSYEQY
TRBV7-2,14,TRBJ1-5,ASSQTGQGVQQPQH
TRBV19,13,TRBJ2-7,ASSPLAGGSHEQY
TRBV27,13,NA,ASSSGGVSPYEQY
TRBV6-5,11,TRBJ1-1,ASSYVEANEAF